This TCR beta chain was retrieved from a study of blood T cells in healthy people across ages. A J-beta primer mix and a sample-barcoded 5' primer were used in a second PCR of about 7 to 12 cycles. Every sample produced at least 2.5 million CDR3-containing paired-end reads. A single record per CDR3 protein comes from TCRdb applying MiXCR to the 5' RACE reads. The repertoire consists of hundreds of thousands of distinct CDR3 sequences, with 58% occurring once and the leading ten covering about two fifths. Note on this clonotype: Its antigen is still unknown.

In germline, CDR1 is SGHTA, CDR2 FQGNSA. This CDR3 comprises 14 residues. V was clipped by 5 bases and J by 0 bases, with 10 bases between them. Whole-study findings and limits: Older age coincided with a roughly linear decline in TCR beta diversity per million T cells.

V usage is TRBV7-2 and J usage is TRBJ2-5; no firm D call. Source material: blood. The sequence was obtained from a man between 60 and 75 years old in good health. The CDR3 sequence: CASSRRLNQETQYF. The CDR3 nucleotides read TGTGCCAGCAGCCGAAGACTGAACCAAGAGACCCAGTACTTC.